The rows below give T cell receptor beta chains drawn from one sample of a study of blood T cell repertoires in COVID-19. TCRdb's copy holds only in-frame clones and misses some; the assay was immunoSEQ multiplex PCR. The table records 130,000 to 150,000 clones, 85% of them present only once. Input material: peripheral blood. The receptor set was obtained from a middle-aged woman with active or convalescent COVID-19. The CDR3 runs from the conserved cysteine through the conserved F or W. The order of the fields is D gene, clone size, J gene, V gene, CDR3 DNA, CDR3 protein. A D gene is named only where the DNA matches it firmly. Rows may omit the clone size; those that give it use once, few, many or a size class.

>TRBD1|NA|TRBJ1-4|TRBV28
TGTGCCAGCAGTTTGGCGGGGACAGCCCCAACTAATGAAAAACTGTTTTTT
CASSLAGTAPTNEKLFF
>NA|NA|TRBJ1-5|TRBV18
TGTGCCAGCTCACCACCCCACAGGGCAGAACAGCCCCAGCATTTT
CASSPPHRAEQPQHF
>NA|NA|TRBJ1-5|TRBV30
TGTGCCTGGAGTATGGCAGGCTATCAGCCCCAGCATTTT
CAWSMAGYQPQHF
>NA|NA|TRBJ2-7|TRBV28
TGTGCCAGCACGTTGCGGACACCGACCTACGAGCAGTACTTC
CASTLRTPTYEQYF
>TRBD1|NA|TRBJ2-4|TRBV7-2
TGTGCCAGCAGCTTAGACAGGGGAGATTGGGACATTCAGTACTTC
CASSLDRGDWDIQYF
>TRBD1|NA|TRBJ2-3|TRBV18
TGTGCCAGCTCACCATTTGGACAGGGCAGCACAGATACGCAGTATTTT
CASSPFGQGSTDTQYF
>TRBD2|few|TRBJ2-3|TRBV11-3
TGTGCCAGCAGCCTATCCGCGGGGGGGCCGGCAGATACGCAGTATTTT
CASSLSAGGPADTQYF
>NA|NA|TRBJ1-5|TRBV4-3
TGCGCCAGCAGCCAGACAGTTAGCAATCAGCCCCAGCATTTT
CASSQTVSNQPQHF
>NA|NA|TRBJ1-1|TRBV28
TGTGCCAGCAGTTTACCCGGGTCGCAGTTCCCTGAAGCTTTCTTT
CASSLPGSQFPEAFF
>NA|NA|TRBJ1-2|TRBV21-1
TGTGCCAGCAGCAAAGGTAATTCCCTTACAGGGTTGGCTAAAGGCTACACCTTC
CASSKGNSLTGLAKGYTF
>TRBD2|NA|TRBJ2-4|TRBV5-1
TGCGCCAGCAGCTCAACATACAGCGGGAGAGCCAAAAACATTCAGTACTTC
CASSSTYSGRAKNIQYF
>NA|NA|TRBJ2-7|TRBV19
TGTGCCAGTAGTATAGTTGGGGCAGCCTACGAGCAGTACTTC
CASSIVGAAYEQYF
>NA|NA|TRBJ1-5|TRBV27
TGTGCCAGCAGTACAGGGCTCGATCAGCCCCAGCATTTT
CASSTGLDQPQHF
>TRBD1|NA|TRBJ1-6|TRBV6-5
TGTGCCAGCAACCCGGGACAGTCATATTCACCCCTCCACTTT
CASNPGQSYSPLHF
>NA|NA|TRBJ1-1|TRBV7-9
TGTGCCAGCAGCGCTAGCGGGGGGAAGACTGAAGCTTTCTTT
CASSASGGKTEAFF
>NA|many|TRBJ2-7|TRBV29-1
TGCAGCGTTTGGAACCTGACAGCCTTCTCCTACGAGCAGTACTTC
CSVWNLTAFSYEQYF
>TRBD1|NA|TRBJ1-5|TRBV11-2
TGTGCCAGCAGCCTCGCAGGGGGGTGGCCCCAGCATTTT
CASSLAGGWPQHF
>NA|few|TRBJ1-3|TRBV6-5
TGTGCCAGCAGCGACCCTGCAGGGTCTGGAAACACCATATATTTT
CASSDPAGSGNTIYF
>NA|once|TRBJ1-1|TRBV5-1
TGCGCCAGCAGCCGACAGGATAACACTGAAGCTTTCTTT
CASSRQDNTEAFF
>NA|NA|TRBJ1-1|TRBV6-5
TGTGCCAGCGTCCCGTCCGGCGGGGGGAACACTGAAGCTTTCTTT
CASVPSGGGNTEAFF
>NA|NA|TRBJ2-5|TRBV5-1
TGCGCCAGCAGCTTGGTAGGAGGGGCAGAGACCCAGTACTTC
CASSLVGGAETQYF
>NA|NA|TRBJ2-7|TRBV30
TGTGCCTGGAGTGCCAGGGCCGTAAACTACGAGCAGTACTTC
CAWSARAVNYEQYF
>TRBD1|NA|TRBJ1-2|TRBV7-9
TGTGCCAGCAGCTTAGGGGGACAGCTCTATGGCTACACCTTC
CASSLGGQLYGYTF
>TRBD1|NA|TRBJ2-2|TRBV5-1
TGCGCCAGCAGCTCGGGACAGATCACCGGGGAGCTGTTTTTT
CASSSGQITGELFF
>NA|NA|TRBJ1-4|TRBV3-1/TRBV3-2
TGTGCCAGCAGCCAAGATAGGATTCGGGGTAATGAAAAACTGTTTTTT
CASSQDRIRGNEKLFF